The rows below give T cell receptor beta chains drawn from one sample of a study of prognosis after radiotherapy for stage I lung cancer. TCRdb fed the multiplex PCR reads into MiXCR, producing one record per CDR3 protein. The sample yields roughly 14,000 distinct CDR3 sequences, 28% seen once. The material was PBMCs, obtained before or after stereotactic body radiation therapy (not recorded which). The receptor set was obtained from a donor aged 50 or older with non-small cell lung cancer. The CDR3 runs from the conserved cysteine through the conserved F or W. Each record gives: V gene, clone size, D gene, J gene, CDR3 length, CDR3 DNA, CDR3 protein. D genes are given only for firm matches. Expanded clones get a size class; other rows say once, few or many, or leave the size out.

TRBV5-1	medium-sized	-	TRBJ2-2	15	TGCGCCAGCAGCCAACAACAGTCGGGCGCCGGGGAGCTGTTTTTT	CASSQQQSGAGELFF
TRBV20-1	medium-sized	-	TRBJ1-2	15	TGCAGTGTGGGCAGTATGAGGGTCAGCGGGGATGGCTACACCTTC	CSVGSMRVSGDGYTF
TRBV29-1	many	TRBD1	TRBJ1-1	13	TGCAGCGCAATCAGGGGGCTGAACACTGAAGCTTTCTTT	CSAIRGLNTEAFF
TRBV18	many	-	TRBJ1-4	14	TGTGCCAGCTCACCACCCGGACAGACTGAAAAACTGTTTTTT	CASSPPGQTEKLFF
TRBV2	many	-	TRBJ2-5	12	TGTGCCAGCAGTTATAGCGGAGAGACCCAGTACTTC	CASSYSGETQYF
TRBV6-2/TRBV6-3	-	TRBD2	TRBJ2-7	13	TGCCAGTCCCCGGGACTAGACGCCTACGAGCAGTACTTC	CQSPGLDAYEQYF
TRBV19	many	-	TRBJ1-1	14	TGTGCCAGTAGTACCCCGGACCAGAACACTGAAGCTTTCTTT	CASSTPDQNTEAFF
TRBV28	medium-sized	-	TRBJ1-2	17	TGTGCCAGCAGTAACCGGGACGGACTTCTCGGTAACTATGGCTACACCTTC	CASSNRDGLLGNYGYTF
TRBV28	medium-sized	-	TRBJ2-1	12	TGTGCCAGCAGTTCTGCGGTCAGGGGGCAGTTCTTC	CASSSAVRGQFF
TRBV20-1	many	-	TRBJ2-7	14	TGCAGTGCGGGGGACTGGGGTACTTCCTACGAGCAGTACTTC	CSAGDWGTSYEQYF
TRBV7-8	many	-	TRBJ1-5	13	TGTGCCAGCAGCTTACGGGCGTTCCAGCCCCAGCATTTT	CASSLRAFQPQHF
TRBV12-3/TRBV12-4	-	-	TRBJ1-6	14	TGTGCCAGACCTGAGGTGGGTCGCCATTCACCCCTCCACTTT	CARPEVGRHSPLHF
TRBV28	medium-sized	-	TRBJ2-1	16	TGTGCCAGCAGTTTATTTTGGCGGGAATCCTACAATGAGCAGTTCTTC	CASSLFWRESYNEQFF
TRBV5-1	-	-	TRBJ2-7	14	TGCGCCAGCAGCTTGGATACCTGTCCAAGCGAGCAGTACTTC	CASSLDTCPSEQYF
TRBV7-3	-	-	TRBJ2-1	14	TGTGCCAGCAGCCGATCGGTACCTAACAATGAGCAGTTCTTC	CASSRSVPNNEQFF
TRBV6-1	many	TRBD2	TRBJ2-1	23	TGTGCCAGCAGATATACAGCAGTTATCCCAGCGGGGGGACTAGCGGAGGGGGTCAATGAGCAGTTCTTC	CASRYTAVIPAGGLAEGVNEQFF
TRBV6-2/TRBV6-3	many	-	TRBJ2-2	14	TGTGCCAGCAGTTTCCTCAGAGGGCCCGGGGAGCTGTTTTTT	CASSFLRGPGELFF
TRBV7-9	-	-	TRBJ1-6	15	TGTGCCAGCAGCCCCCAGGACAGCCATAATTCACCCCTCCACTTT	CASSPQDSHNSPLHF
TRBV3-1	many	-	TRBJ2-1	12	TGTGCCAGCAGCCGGAGTGGGGATGAGCAGTTCTTC	CASSRSGDEQFF
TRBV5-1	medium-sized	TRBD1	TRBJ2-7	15	TGCGCCAGCAGCTTCTTACAGGGGGCCGAGAGTGAGCAGTACTTC	CASSFLQGAESEQYF
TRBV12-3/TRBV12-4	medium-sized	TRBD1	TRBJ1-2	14	TGTGCCAGCAGTATCGACAGGGGGGTGAAAGGCTACACCTTC	CASSIDRGVKGYTF
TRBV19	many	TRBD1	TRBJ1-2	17	TGTGCCAGTAGTACAAACATCGGGACAGGGGGCGCGGTCGGCTACACCTTC	CASSTNIGTGGAVGYTF
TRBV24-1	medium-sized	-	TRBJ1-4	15	TGTGCCACCAGTGACCCGACAGGTCGGAATGAAAAACTGTTTTTT	CATSDPTGRNEKLFF
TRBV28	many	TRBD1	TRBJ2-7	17	TGTGCCAGCAGCCAAGGGACAGGTTTTTCCTACGCAAGCGAGCCGTACTTC	CASSQGTGFSYASEPYF
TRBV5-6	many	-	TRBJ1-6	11	TGTGCCAGCAGCTTGGAGGGACCCCTCCACTTT	CASSLEGPLHF
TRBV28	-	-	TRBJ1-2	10	TGTGCCACCACAAAATATGGCTACACCTTC	CATTKYGYTF
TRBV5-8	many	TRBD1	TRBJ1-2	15	TGTGCCAGCAGTTCGAGGGACAGGGGCTACTCGAGCTACACCTTC	CASSSRDRGYSSYTF
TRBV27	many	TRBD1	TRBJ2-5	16	TGTGCCAGCAGACGCATGGACAGGGGGCTTATGGAGACCCAGTACTTC	CASRRMDRGLMETQYF
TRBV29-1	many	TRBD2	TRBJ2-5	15	TGCAGCGTTGAAGGGACTAGCGCTACATCCGGGACCCAGTACTTC	CSVEGTSATSGTQYF
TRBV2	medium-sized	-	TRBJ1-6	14	TGTGCCAGCAGTGTGGAGGGGAGGTGGTCACCCCTCCACTTT	CASSVEGRWSPLHF
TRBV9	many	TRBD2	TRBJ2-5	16	TGTGCCAGCAGCACTGGGACTAGCGGGAACTTTGAGACCCAGTACTTC	CASSTGTSGNFETQYF
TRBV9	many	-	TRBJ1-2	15	TGTGCCAGCAGCCTGCTAGGAGACGGAGGATATGGCTACACCTTC	CASSLLGDGGYGYTF
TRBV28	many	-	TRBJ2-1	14	TGTGCCAGCAGTAATAGTGGTCCCGCGAATGAGCAGTTCTTC	CASSNSGPANEQFF
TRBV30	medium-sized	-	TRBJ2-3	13	TGTGCCTGGAGTCGTCGGTCCACAGATACGCAGTATTTT	CAWSRRSTDTQYF
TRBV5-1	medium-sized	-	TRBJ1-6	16	TGCGCCAGCAGCTTGGACAGGGTATCCTATAATTCACCCCTCCACTTT	CASSLDRVSYNSPLHF
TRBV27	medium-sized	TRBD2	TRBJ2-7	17	TGTGCCAGCAGTAAGAGGAGCACTAGCGGCAGTCCCTACGAGCAGTACTTC	CASSKRSTSGSPYEQYF
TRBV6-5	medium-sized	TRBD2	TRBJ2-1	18	TGTGCCAGCAGTTACTATGGGACTAGCGGGAATTTGTACAATGAGCAGTTCTTC	CASSYYGTSGNLYNEQFF